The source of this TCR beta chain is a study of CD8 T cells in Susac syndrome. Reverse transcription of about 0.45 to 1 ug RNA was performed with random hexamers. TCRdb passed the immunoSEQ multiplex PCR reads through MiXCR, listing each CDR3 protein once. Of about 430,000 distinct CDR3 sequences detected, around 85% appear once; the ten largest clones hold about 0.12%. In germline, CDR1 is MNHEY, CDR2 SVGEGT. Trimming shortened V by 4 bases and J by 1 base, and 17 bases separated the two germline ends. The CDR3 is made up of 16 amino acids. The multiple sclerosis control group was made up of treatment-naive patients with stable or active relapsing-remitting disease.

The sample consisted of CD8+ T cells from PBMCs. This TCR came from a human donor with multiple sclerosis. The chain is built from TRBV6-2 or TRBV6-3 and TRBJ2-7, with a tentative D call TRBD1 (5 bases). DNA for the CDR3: TGTGCCAGCAGTTTAAAGTATCCGACAGTTTCCTACGAGCAGTACTTC. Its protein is CASSLKYPTVSYEQYF.